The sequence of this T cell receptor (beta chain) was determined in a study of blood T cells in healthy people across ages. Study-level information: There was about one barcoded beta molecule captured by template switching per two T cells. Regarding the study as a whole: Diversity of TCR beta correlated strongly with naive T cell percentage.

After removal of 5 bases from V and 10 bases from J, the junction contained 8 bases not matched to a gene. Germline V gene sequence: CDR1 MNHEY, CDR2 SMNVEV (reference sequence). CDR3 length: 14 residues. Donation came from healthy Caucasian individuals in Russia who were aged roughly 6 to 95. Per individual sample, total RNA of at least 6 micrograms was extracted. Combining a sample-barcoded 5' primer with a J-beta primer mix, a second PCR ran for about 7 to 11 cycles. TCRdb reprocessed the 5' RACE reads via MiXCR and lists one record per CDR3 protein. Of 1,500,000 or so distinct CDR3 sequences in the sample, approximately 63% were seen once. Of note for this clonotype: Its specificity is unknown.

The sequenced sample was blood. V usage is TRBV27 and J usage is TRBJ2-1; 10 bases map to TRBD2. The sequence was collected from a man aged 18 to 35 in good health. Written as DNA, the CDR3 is TGTGCCAGCAGTCGCCTAGCGGGAGAACTCGAGCAGTTCTTC. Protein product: CASSRLAGELEQFF.